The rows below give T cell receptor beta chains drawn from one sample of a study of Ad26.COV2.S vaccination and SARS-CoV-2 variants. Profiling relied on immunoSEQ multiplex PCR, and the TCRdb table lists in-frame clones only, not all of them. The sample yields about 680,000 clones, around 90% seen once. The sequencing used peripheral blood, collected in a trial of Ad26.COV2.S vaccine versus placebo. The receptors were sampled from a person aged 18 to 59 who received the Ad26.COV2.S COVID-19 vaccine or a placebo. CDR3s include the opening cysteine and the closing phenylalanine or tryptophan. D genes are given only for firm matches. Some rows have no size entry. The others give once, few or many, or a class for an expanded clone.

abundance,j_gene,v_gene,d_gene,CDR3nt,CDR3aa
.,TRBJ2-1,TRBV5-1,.,TGCGCCAGCAGCCCCTGGTCTGTTGGCGGAGACAACAATGAGCAGTTCTTC,CASSPWSVGGDNNEQFF
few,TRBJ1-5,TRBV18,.,TGTGCCAGCTCCCCCTCAGACGATCAGCCCCAGCATTTT,CASSPSDDQPQHF
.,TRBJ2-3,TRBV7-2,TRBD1,TGTGCCAGCAGCCACGGACAGGGGGTTACAGATACGCAGTATTTT,CASSHGQGVTDTQYF
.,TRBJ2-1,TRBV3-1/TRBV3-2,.,TGTGCCAGCAGCCAGTATCTAGCAGGCGAGCAGTTCTTC,CASSQYLAGEQFF
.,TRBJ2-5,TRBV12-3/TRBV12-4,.,TGTGCCAGCAGTTTAGACGGAGAGACCCAGTACTTC,CASSLDGETQYF
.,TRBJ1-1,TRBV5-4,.,TGTGCCAGCAGCTTAACAGGGACCCCTGAAGCTTTCTTT,CASSLTGTPEAFF
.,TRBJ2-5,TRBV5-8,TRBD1,TGTGCCAGCAGAAGGACAGGGGTCCCACAAGAGACCCAGTACTTC,CASRRTGVPQETQYF
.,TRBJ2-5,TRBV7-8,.,TGTGCCAGCTTTTATGGAAGGTACCCCCAAGAGACCCAGTACTTC,CASFYGRYPQETQYF
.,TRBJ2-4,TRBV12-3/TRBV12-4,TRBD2,TGTGCCAGCAGTTTAGCTAGCGGGGGTTTTCAGTACTTC,CASSLASGGFQYF
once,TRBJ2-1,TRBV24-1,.,TGTGCCACCCAGGAGAGCTCCTACAATGAGCAGTTCTTC,CATQESSYNEQFF
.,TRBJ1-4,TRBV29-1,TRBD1,TGCAGCGTTGCTCACAGGGGCAGTGAAAAACTGTTTTTT,CSVAHRGSEKLFF
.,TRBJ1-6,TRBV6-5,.,TGTGCCAGCAGTTACTCGGGAGGGTTAAGAAATTCACCCCTCCACTTT,CASSYSGGLRNSPLHF
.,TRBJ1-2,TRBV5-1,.,TGCGCCAGCAGCTTAGAATTCCGGTTATCCGACTACACCTTC,CASSLEFRLSDYTF
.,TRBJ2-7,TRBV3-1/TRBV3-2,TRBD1,TGTGCCAGCAGCCAAAGACGACAGGGGGCGGAGGAGCAGTACTTC,CASSQRRQGAEEQYF
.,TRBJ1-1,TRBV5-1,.,TGCGCCAGCAGCTTAGGAGGCGAAATCACTGAAGCTTTCTTT,CASSLGGEITEAFF
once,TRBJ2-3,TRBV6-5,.,TGTGCCAGCAGGATCCCTATTACAGATACGCAGTATTTT,CASRIPITDTQYF
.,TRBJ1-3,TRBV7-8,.,TGTGCCAGCAGCTACGTACGGGGATCCTCTGGAAACACCATATATTTT,CASSYVRGSSGNTIYF
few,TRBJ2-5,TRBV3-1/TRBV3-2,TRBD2,TGTGCCAGCAGCCCGACTAGCGGGCAAGAGACCCAGTACTTC,CASSPTSGQETQYF
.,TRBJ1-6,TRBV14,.,TGTGCCAGCAGCCTTGAGTGGTGGGGCACGGGGAAAGGTTCACCCCTCCACTTT,CASSLEWWGTGKGSPLHF
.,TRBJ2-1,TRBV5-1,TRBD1,TGCGCCAGCAGCTCCTGGACAGGGAAAAATGAGCAGTTCTTC,CASSSWTGKNEQFF
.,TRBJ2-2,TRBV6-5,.,TGTGCCAGCACCCCGAACACCGGGGAGCTGTTTTTT,CASTPNTGELFF
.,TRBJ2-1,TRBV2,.,TGTGCCAGCAGCACGCAGGCGGGGGCACAATTTGTTGAGCAGTTCTTC,CASSTQAGAQFVEQFF
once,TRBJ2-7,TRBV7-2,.,TGTGCCAGCAGCTTAGCGAGGACGACTACAGTCTACGAGCAGTACTTC,CASSLARTTTVYEQYF
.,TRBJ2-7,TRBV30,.,TGTGCCTGGAGAGAGGGGCACGAGCAGTACTTC,CAWREGHEQYF
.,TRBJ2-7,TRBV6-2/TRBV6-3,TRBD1,TGTGCCAGCAGTGACAGGGTCTACGAGCAGTACTTC,CASSDRVYEQYF
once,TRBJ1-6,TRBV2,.,TGTGCCACCCGGGCAGGGGAGGATTCACCCCTCCACTTT,CATRAGEDSPLHF